The next 20 T cell receptor beta chains were all read from a single sample in a study of cytomegalovirus exposure and HLA in healthy donors. PCR was performed using 60 Vbeta and 13 Jbeta primers. The protocol was immunoSEQ multiplex PCR, while the TCRdb copy is restricted to in-frame clones and leaves out a portion. Of around 180,000 clones in the sample, under 90% were seen once. Sequenced sample: PBMCs. The receptor set was obtained from a man younger than 35 in good health and CMV-seronegative.

This chain links TRBV6-1 with TRBJ1-2, with TRBD1 matching over 11 bases. Germline-derived CDR1 and CDR2 are MNHNS and SASEGT. Unmatched junction bases numbered 10, after V lost 3 bases and J lost 7 bases. The CDR3 totals 16 residues. CDR3 amino acids: CASSEDRGRIVGGYTF. The CDR3 DNA reads TGTGCCAGCAGTGAGGACAGGGGGCGCATAGTTGGTGGCTACACCTTC.

This clone has just one count. The J gene is TRBJ2-7, the V gene TRBV7-8, with 10 bases aligning to TRBD2. V shed 1 base, J shed 3 bases, and the junction held 6 bases outside the gene matches. The CDR3 runs to 16 residues. Germline V CDR1 and CDR2: SGHVS, FQNEAQ. CDR3 loop: CASSLGSAGGRYEQYF. DNA of the CDR3: TGTGCCAGCAGCTTAGGCTCAGCGGGAGGGCGCTACGAGCAGTACTTC.

In this sample, this clone turned up once. V is TRBV6-5 and J is TRBJ1-1; TRBD1 matches 10 bases. Germline V gene lookup returns CDR1 MNHEY and CDR2 SVGAGI. The CDR3 contains 14 residues. The trim removed 4 bases at V and 4 bases at J, leaving 3 bases unmatched. CDR3 sequence: CASSLGQGFTEAFF. In nucleotides, the CDR3 is TGTGCCAGCAGTTTGGGACAGGGGTTCACTGAAGCTTTCTTT.

The V gene is TRBV2, the J gene TRBJ1-1; 9 positions match TRBD1. V gave up 6 bases and J gave up 6 bases; unmatched junction bases: 11. The V gene's germline CDR1 is SNHLY and CDR2 FYNNEI. The CDR3 sequence is 15 residues long. The CDR3 coding sequence is TGTGCCAGCAGAATAAACAGGGGGCTGGTTTCTGAAGCTTTCTTT. It codes for CASRINRGLVSEAFF.

This chain joins TRBV5-1 and TRBJ2-5; TRBD2 is a possible D gene (6 bases). Germline assignment: CDR1 SGHRS and CDR2 YFSETQ. This CDR3 comprises 16 residues. The V end lost 3 bases, the J end lost 7 bases, and 22 bases lay between the germline ends. The chain's CDR3 is CASSSLISSPGGTQYF. Written as DNA, the CDR3 is TGCGCCAGCAGCTCCTTAATCTCAAGCCCCGGGGGGACCCAGTACTTC.

The chain couples TRBV7-8 to TRBJ1-2; 8 nucleotides align to TRBD1. Germline values: CDR1 SGHVS, CDR2 FQNEAQ. The CDR3 spans 16 residues. V lost 2 bases to trimming and J lost 3 bases; unmatched junction nucleotides: 8. CDR3 nucleotide sequence: TGTGCCAGCAGCTTAATGGTAACAGGGGGTCACTATGGCTACACCTTC. It encodes CASSLMVTGGHYGYTF.

DNA of the CDR3: TGTGCCATCAAGGGACAGCTCGGTTATGGCTACACCTTC. Its translation is CAIKGQLGYGYTF. The rearrangement joins TRBV10-3 to TRBJ1-2, with 7 bases that match TRBD1. This CDR3 comprises 13 residues. Germline assignment: CDR1 ENHRY and CDR2 SYGVKD. Losses at the gene ends were 7 bases for V and 5 bases for J; bases not matched to a gene: 7.

Concerning this clone: The junction departs from the called germline gene at one end, perhaps through a read error. This chain connects TRBV15 to TRBJ2-1, with 9 bases identical to TRBD1. Germline-derived CDR1 and CDR2 are LNHNV and YYDKDF (reference sequence). There are 12 residues in the CDR3. The CDR3 region has the DNA TGTGCCACCTCATGGACAGGGGCTGAGCAGATCTTC. It translates to CATSWTGAEQIF.

V is TRBV7-6 and J is TRBJ2-1, with a possible D match to TRBD2 (6 bases). The length of the CDR3 is 18 residues. Per germline, CDR1 SGHVS and CDR2 FNYEAQ. Trimming took 2 bases from V and 0 from J, leaving 17 bases between them. This chain's CDR3 is CASSLWGVGAGSYNEQFF. The CDR3 region has the DNA TGTGCCAGCAGCTTATGGGGGGTAGGGGCCGGCTCCTACAATGAGCAGTTCTTC.

The V call is TRBV7-3, the J call TRBJ2-3; no definite D call. Trimming cost V 6 bases and J 2 bases, with 12 bases left between them. Germline-derived CDR1 and CDR2 are SGHTA and FQGTGA. The CDR3 loop spans 14 amino acids. CDR3: CASSLSVPTDTQYF. CDR3 DNA sequence: TGTGCCAGCAGTTTGTCAGTCCCCACAGATACGCAGTATTTT.

This chain joins TRBV18 and TRBJ2-1; D perhaps matches TRBD1 (6 bases). Trimming removed 2 bases from V and 2 bases from J, with 13 bases in between. Germline-derived CDR1 and CDR2 are KGHSH and LQKENI. The CDR3 has 16 residues. This chain's CDR3 is CASSPYQGSAYNEQFF. DNA for the CDR3: TGTGCCAGCTCACCATATCAGGGGTCCGCCTACAATGAGCAGTTCTTC.

V gene TRBV28 combines with J gene TRBJ2-7; 10 bases map to TRBD1. CDR3 length equals 15 residues. Germline V gives CDR1 MDHEN, CDR2 SYDVKM. The junction had 9 bases not matched to a gene; V was cut back by 4 bases and J by 6 bases. The CDR3 protein is CASSSSGTGEFEQYF. Here the CDR3 DNA reads TGTGCCAGCAGTTCCTCCGGGACAGGGGAATTCGAGCAGTACTTC.

CDR3 nucleotides: TGTGCCACCAGGCAGGCGGGGGTCTCTGGAAACACCATATATTTT. It translates to CATRQAGVSGNTIYF. The J gene is TRBJ1-3, the V gene TRBV15; TRBD1 is a possible D gene (5 bases). Per germline, CDR1 LNHNV and CDR2 YYDKDF (reference sequence). Between the trimmed V and J ends, which lost 6 bases and 0 bases, there was a span of 12 bases. The length of the CDR3 is 15 residues.

The chain couples TRBV27 to TRBJ1-1; 12 bases agree with TRBD1. Trimming cost V 7 bases and J 6 bases; bases outside gene matches: 9. The CDR3 is 15 residues long. Per germline, CDR1 MNHEY and CDR2 SMNVEV (reference sequence). This CDR3 reads CASNRDRGRLPEAFF. The CDR3 region has the DNA TGTGCCAGCAACCGGGACAGGGGGCGCTTACCTGAAGCTTTCTTT.

This chain connects TRBV13 to TRBJ1-2; no firm D call. Germline CDR1 and CDR2: PRHDT and FYEKMQ (reference sequence). CDR3 length: 14 amino acids. Trimming stripped 1 base from V and 3 bases from J, with 9 bases between. The CDR3 loop is CASSLVSGDYGYTF. The CDR3, as DNA: TGTGCCAGCAGCTTAGTCTCCGGGGACTATGGCTACACCTTC. Drawing the rest from reference TRBV13 and TRBJ1-2, the complete variable domain is AAGVIQSPRHLIKEKRETATLKCYPIPRHDTVYWYQQGPGQDPQFLISFYEKMQSDKGSIPDRFSAQQFSDYHSELNMSSLELGDSALYFCASSLVSGDYGYTFGSGTRLTVV.

This clone was counted a single time. V and J are TRBV19 and TRBJ1-2; 8 bases are a match to TRBD1. This CDR3 is built from 12 residues. CDR1 is LNHDA and CDR2 is SQIVND in the germline V gene (reference sequence). With 2 bases clipped from V and 8 bases from J, the junction kept 1 base outside the gene matches. CDR3 bases: TGTGCCAGTAGTATACCAGGGGGCGGCTACACCTTC. Translation: CASSIPGGGYTF.

DNA of the CDR3: TGTGCCAGCAGCCCCGTCGGGGTCCCCAACAATGAGCAGTTCTTC. It translates to CASSPVGVPNNEQFF. The chain carries TRBV7-2 and TRBJ2-1, with D perhaps matching TRBD2 (5 bases). CDR3 length: 15 amino acids. V dropped 5 bases and J dropped 5 bases, with 16 bases sitting between them. CDR1 is SGHTA, CDR2 FQGNSA, per germline.

The chain links TRBV19 to TRBJ1-2; 7 bases line up with TRBD1. The CDR3 has 14 residues. Per the germline V gene, CDR1 is LNHDA and CDR2 is SQIVND (reference sequence). The V gene end was trimmed by 4 bases and the J gene end by 6 bases; junction bases not matched to a gene: 8. CDR3 sequence reads: CASSTRHTGDGYTF. Written as DNA, the CDR3 is TGTGCCAGTAGTACAAGGCACACAGGGGATGGCTACACCTTC.

The chain uses TRBV6-6 and TRBJ2-7; TRBD2 matches at 10 bases. The CDR3 runs 14 residues. The ends lost 6 bases at V and 6 bases at J; junction bases unmatched: 8. The V gene's germline CDR1 is MNHNY and CDR2 SVGAGI (reference sequence). Written as DNA, the CDR3 is TGTGCCAGCAGCCCCTTAGCGGGAGGATCCGAGCAGTACTTC. Residues: CASSPLAGGSEQYF.

V usage is TRBV12-5 and J usage is TRBJ2-3; D is possibly TRBD1 (6 bases). V shed 2 bases and J shed 2 bases, with 14 bases lying between them. CDR3 size: 16 residues. CDR1 and CDR2 from the germline V gene are LGHNT and FRNRAP. The CDR3 here is CASGLITGSSTDTQYF. Written as DNA, the CDR3 is TGTGCTAGTGGTTTGATAACAGGGAGTTCCACAGATACGCAGTATTTT.